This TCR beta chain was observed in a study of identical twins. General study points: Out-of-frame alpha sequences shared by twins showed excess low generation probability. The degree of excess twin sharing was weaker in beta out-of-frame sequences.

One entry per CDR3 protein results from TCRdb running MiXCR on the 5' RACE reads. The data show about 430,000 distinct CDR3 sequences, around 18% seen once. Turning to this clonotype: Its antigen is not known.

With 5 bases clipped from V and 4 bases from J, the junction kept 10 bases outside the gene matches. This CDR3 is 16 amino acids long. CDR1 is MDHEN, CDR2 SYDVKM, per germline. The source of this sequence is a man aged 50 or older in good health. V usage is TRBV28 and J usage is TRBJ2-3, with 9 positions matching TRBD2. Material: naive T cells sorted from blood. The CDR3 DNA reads TGTGCCAGCAGTCTTAGCGGGGGCGCTGGTCCAGATACGCAGTATTTT. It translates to CASSLSGGAGPDTQYF.